This record covers a single TCR beta chain. The entry originates in a study of blood T cell repertoires in COVID-19. About the research overall: The United States, Italy and Spain were the sources of the acute and convalescent COVID-19 samples. In each case, the material was cDNA or gDNA derived from T cells, B-cell-depleted T cells, or PBMCs.

Assay used: immunoSEQ multiplex PCR; TCRdb lists only in-frame clones, some missing. The profile shows about 12,000 clones, about three quarters of them singletons. CDR3 length: 14 amino acids. V lost 2 bases and J lost 5; bases outside the gene matches: 5. The V gene's germline CDR1 is MNHNS and CDR2 SASEGT. This TCR was sampled from a man in his 60s with COVID-19, enrolled during active disease. This rearrangement joins TRBV6-1 to TRBJ1-1, with 7 bases matching TRBD1. Specimen: peripheral blood. CDR3 coding DNA: TGTGCCAGCAGTGAAAAGGCAGGGGGGACTGAAGCTTTCTTT. Encoded protein: CASSEKAGGTEAFF.